The 31 T cell receptor beta chains in this list originate from one sample, sequenced in a study of T cells in narcolepsy. Using immunoSEQ multiplex PCR, the repertoire was profiled, and TCRdb retains in-frame clones only, with some absent. Of around 35,000 clones in the sample, around 80% were seen once. Material for sequencing was memory (CD45RA-) CD4+ T cells from blood. These receptors came from a human donor in good health.

The genes are TRBV7-3 and TRBJ2-5; no reliable D call. CDR3 length equals 13 residues. Germline CDR1 and CDR2: SGHTA and FQGTGA. V gave up 1 base and J gave up 4 bases, with 7 bases separating them. For the CDR3, the DNA is TGTGCCAGCAGCTTAAATTATGGAGAGACCCAGTACTTC. Amino acids: CASSLNYGETQYF.

This chain joins TRBV7-9 and TRBJ2-7; 12 nucleotides match TRBD1. CDR1 and CDR2 from the germline V gene are SEHNR and FQNEAQ (reference sequence). The CDR3 sequence is 15 residues long. Losses at the gene ends were 5 bases for V and 0 bases for J; bases not matched to a gene: 2. The CDR3, as DNA: TGTGCCAGCAGCCGGGACAGGGGGCCCTCCTACGAGCAGTACTTC. Its translation is CASSRDRGPSYEQYF.

This chain joins TRBV4-1 and TRBJ2-3; TRBD2 matches 11 bases. CDR1 and CDR2 from the germline V gene are MGHRA and YSYEKL. The junction had 3 bases not matched to a gene; V was cut back by 1 base and J by 0 bases. The CDR3 is 17 amino acids. The CDR3 sequence is CASSQVTSGTSTDTQYF. CDR3 coding DNA: TGCGCCAGCAGCCAAGTGACTAGCGGGACTAGCACAGATACGCAGTATTTT.

The chain joins TRBV5-4 to TRBJ2-3; 8 bases fit TRBD2. Germline lookup yields CDR1 SGHNT and CDR2 YYREEE (reference sequence). The junction had 7 bases not matched to a gene; V was cut back by 5 bases and J by 2 bases. This CDR3 is 15 amino acids long. The CDR3 coding sequence is TGTGCCAGCAGGGCCGGACTAGCTATCACAGATACGCAGTATTTT. Protein: CASRAGLAITDTQYF.

The chain links TRBV4-2 to TRBJ2-3; 7 positions match TRBD2. CDR3 length equals 16 residues. Looked up from germline, CDR1 is LGHNA and CDR2 is YNFKEQ. V lost 1 base, J lost 0 bases, and 4 bases stayed unmatched. The chain's CDR3 is CASSQGVGGSTDTQYF. The CDR3 nucleotides are TGTGCCAGCAGCCAAGGAGTCGGGGGGAGCACAGATACGCAGTATTTT.

This clone was seen just once. J is TRBJ1-5 and V is TRBV6-5; 7 bases are shared with TRBD1. Germline CDR1 reads MNHEY; CDR2 reads SVGAGI. The CDR3 totals 14 residues. J lost 7 bases, V lost 4 bases, and 7 bases had no gene match. CDR3 residues: CASSSQGQGQPQHF. The CDR3 DNA is TGTGCCAGCAGTTCACAGGGGCAGGGACAGCCCCAGCATTTT.

The chain couples TRBV14 to TRBJ2-7; 8 positions agree with TRBD1. CDR3 length: 14 amino acids. Per germline, CDR1 SGHDN and CDR2 FVKESK. Trimming at V came to 1 base and at J to 3 bases, leaving 2 bases not matched to a gene. In DNA form, the CDR3 reads TGTGCCAGCAGCCAAGCCAGGGGGCGCTACGAGCAGTACTTC. Translating gives CASSQARGRYEQYF. Full variable domain (remainder filled in from reference TRBV14 and TRBJ2-7): EAGVTQFPSHSVIEKGQTVTLRCDPISGHDNLYWYRRVMGKEIKFLLHFVKESKQDESGMPNNRFLAERTGGTYSTLKVQPAELEDSGVYFCASSQARGRYEQYFGPGTRLTVT.

This clone was counted once. This chain uses TRBV4-1 with TRBJ1-5; D perhaps matches TRBD1 (5 bases). CDR1 MGHRA and CDR2 YSYEKL come from the germline V gene. V was shortened by 1 base and J by 2 bases, with 12 bases between the two germline ends. There are 16 residues in the CDR3. The CDR3 region is CASSQGLGVGNQPQHF. CDR3 DNA sequence: TGCGCCAGCAGCCAAGGGCTAGGGGTAGGCAATCAGCCCCAGCATTTT.

The CDR3 here is CASTGIRNEKLFF. DNA for the CDR3: TGTGCCAGTACGGGCATACGCAATGAAAAACTGTTTTTT. The rearrangement uses TRBV28 and TRBJ1-4, with D hard to call. Germline CDR1 is MDHEN and CDR2 is SYDVKM. This CDR3 is 13 amino acids long. The germline V and J ends were trimmed by 9 bases and 5 bases, with 13 bases remaining between them.

The V gene is TRBV5-6, the J gene TRBJ1-2, with TRBD1 identical over 12 bases. The trim removed 1 base at V and 8 bases at J, leaving 6 bases unmatched. This CDR3 is 15 amino acids long. From germline, CDR1 is SGHDT and CDR2 YYEEEE. CDR3 sequence reads: CASSLKGTGGQGYTF. DNA for the CDR3: TGTGCCAGCAGCTTGAAGGGGACAGGGGGCCAAGGCTACACCTTC.

Judged by abundance, this clone is medium-sized. The chain recombines TRBV6-6 with TRBJ1-1, with a weak D call TRBD1 (6 bases). The CDR3 spans 14 residues. Deletions cut 8 bases from V and 1 base from J, with 14 bases between. From germline, CDR1 is MNHNY and CDR2 SVGAGI (reference sequence). As DNA, the CDR3 is TGTGCCAGCCGTAGAGAGGGGGAGAACACTGAAGCTTTCTTT. Amino acids: CASRREGENTEAFF.

The chain uses TRBV6-6 and TRBJ1-3, with TRBD1 matching over 7 bases. V lost 5 bases and J lost 3; bases outside the gene matches: 7. Germline CDR1 MNHNY, CDR2 SVGAGI (reference sequence). This CDR3 is built from 15 residues. The CDR3 region has the DNA TGTGCCAGCAGTGAGGGTGGGACAGATGGAAACACCATATATTTT. This translates into CASSEGGTDGNTIYF.

The rearrangement uses TRBV11-2 and TRBJ2-3; D is perhaps TRBD1 (6 bases). The V end was cut by 1 base, the J end by 2 bases, with 13 bases between. The CDR3 totals 16 residues. Germline-derived CDR1 and CDR2 are SGHAT and FQNNGV. The CDR3 region is CASSLGGLAFTDTQYF. The DNA of the CDR3 is TGTGCCAGCAGCTTAGGGGGGCTGGCTTTCACAGATACGCAGTATTTT.

This chain uses TRBV7-8 with TRBJ1-5; 8 bases are a match to TRBD1. Germline trimming cut 5 bases from V and 6 bases from J; bases unmatched to any gene: 6. The CDR3 consists of 14 residues. From germline, CDR1 is SGHVS and CDR2 FQNEAQ. The CDR3 sequence: CASSGQGLGQPQHF. The CDR3 nucleotides are TGTGCCAGCAGCGGACAGGGACTTGGTCAGCCCCAGCATTTT. Combining the CDR3 with reference TRBV7-8 and TRBJ1-5 gives the whole variable domain GAGVSQSPRYKVAKRGQDVALRCDPISGHVSLFWYQQALGQGPEFLTYFQNEAQLDKSGLPSDRFFAERPEGSVSTLKIQRTQQEDSAVYLCASSGQGLGQPQHFGDGTRLSIL.

The chain is built from TRBV18 and TRBJ2-1; TRBD2 agrees at 12 bases. The CDR3 is 17 amino acids. Trimming took 5 bases from V and 7 from J; bases not matched to a gene: 12. In germline, CDR1 is KGHSH, CDR2 LQKENI. The DNA for the CDR3 is TGTGCCAGCTCAACGCTCATGACTAGCGGGAGATGGAATGAGCAGTTCTTC. Its translation is CASSTLMTSGRWNEQFF.

The DNA for the CDR3 is TGTGCCAGCAGGGAGCGGGGGGGCCTTGGCCCTCGGGGTGAGCAGTTCTTC. This codes for CASRERGGLGPRGEQFF. This chain links TRBV7-8 with TRBJ2-1, with 10 bases matching TRBD2. The CDR3 totals 17 residues. The germline V gene has CDR1 SGHVS and CDR2 FQNEAQ. V lost 6 bases to trimming and J lost 9 bases; unmatched junction nucleotides: 17.

The chain recombines TRBV6-1 with TRBJ2-1; D may be TRBD1 (5 bases). The CDR3 length is 15 residues. Germline assignment: CDR1 MNHNS and CDR2 SASEGT. V was clipped by 6 bases and J by 1 base, with 13 bases between them. DNA for the CDR3: TGTGCCAGCAGGATTGGGGCAGAGTCCTACAATGAGCAGTTCTTC. Translating gives CASRIGAESYNEQFF.

Only one count was recorded for this clone. The chain joins TRBV4-3 to TRBJ2-2; D gene uncertain. The germline gives CDR1 LGHNA, CDR2 YSLEER. The CDR3 covers 14 residues. Trimming took 0 bases from V and 6 from J, leaving 8 bases between them. The CDR3 DNA sequence: TGCGCCAGCAGCCAAGATATGGTAGCCGGGGAGCTGTTTTTT. Protein sequence: CASSQDMVAGELFF.

Worth noting for this clone: Other DNA sequences from this sample encode an identical CDR3 as well. The chain joins TRBV5-8 to TRBJ2-3; a weak D match, TRBD2 (6 bases). CDR1 SGHTS and CDR2 YDEGEE come from the germline V gene. The CDR3 totals 15 residues. Deletions cut 0 bases from V and 3 bases from J, with 11 bases between. The CDR3 here is CASSLGGANTDTQYF. In nucleotides, the CDR3 is TGTGCCAGCAGCTTGGGCGGGGCTAATACAGATACGCAGTATTTT.

The chain combines TRBV2 with TRBJ1-1; 8 positions agree with TRBD1. The CDR3 is made up of 16 amino acids. Germline loops: CDR1 SNHLY, CDR2 FYNNEI. Trimming cost V 6 bases and J 7 bases; bases outside gene matches: 16. The CDR3 here is CASRTDRVGPHIEAFF. The CDR3 coding sequence is TGTGCCAGCAGGACGGACAGGGTTGGACCACACATTGAAGCTTTCTTT.

This sequence joins TRBV2 and TRBJ1-2, with 9 bases that match TRBD1. Per germline, CDR1 SNHLY and CDR2 FYNNEI. The CDR3 has 14 amino acids. V dropped 6 bases and J dropped 4; count of bases not matched to a gene: 6. In DNA, the CDR3 is TGTGCCAGCAGCCGGACAGGGGCGGCCTATGGCTACACCTTC. The encoded protein is CASSRTGAAYGYTF.

The genes are TRBV18 and TRBJ1-1; D may be TRBD1 (6 bases). The CDR3 sequence is 13 residues long. Germline V gene data show CDR1 as KGHSH and CDR2 as LQKENI. Trimming left V 8 bases short and J 3 bases short, with 13 bases between. CDR3 nucleotides: TGTGCCAGCACAGGGATACGGGACACTGAAGCTTTCTTT. Residues: CASTGIRDTEAFF.

The gene calls are TRBV5-1 and TRBJ2-3; TRBD2 is a possible D gene (5 bases). Germline V CDR1 and CDR2: SGHRS, YFSETQ. The germline V and J ends were trimmed by 4 bases and 2 bases, with 14 bases remaining between them. This CDR3 has 15 amino acids. CDR3 nucleotides: TGCGCCAGCAGCCGAAGGAGCGGATACACAGATACGCAGTATTTT. Protein: CASSRRSGYTDTQYF.

This clone was detected a few times. The chain carries TRBV5-1 and TRBJ2-1; 9 nucleotides line up with TRBD1. Germline loops: CDR1 SGHRS, CDR2 YFSETQ. After removal of 4 bases from V and 0 bases from J, the junction contained 5 bases not matched to a gene. The CDR3 has 16 amino acids. DNA for the CDR3: TGCGCCAGCAGCACAGGACAGGGGAGCTCCTACAATGAGCAGTTCTTC. Translating it yields CASSTGQGSSYNEQFF. Based on the CDR3 plus reference TRBV5-1 and TRBJ2-1, the full variable domain is KAGVTQTPRYLIKTRGQQVTLSCSPISGHRSVSWYQQTPGQGLQFLFEYFSETQRNKGNFPGRFSGRQFSNSRSEMNVSTLELGDSALYLCASSTGQGSSYNEQFFGPGTRLTVL.

J is TRBJ2-7 and V is TRBV5-5; 9 bases fit TRBD2. Per the germline V gene, CDR1 is SGHKS and CDR2 is YYEKEE (reference sequence). The ends lost 3 bases at V and 3 bases at J; junction bases unmatched: 22. The CDR3 contains 20 residues. The CDR3 protein is CASSYTQTSGLSPGSYEQYF. The CDR3 region has the DNA TGTGCCAGCAGCTATACCCAGACTAGCGGCTTGTCACCGGGAAGCTACGAGCAGTACTTC.

The CDR3 loop reads CASSYEGPRYNEQFF. The CDR3 DNA reads as TGTGCCAGCAGTTACGAGGGCCCTCGGTACAATGAGCAGTTCTTC. The rearrangement uses TRBV6-5 and TRBJ2-1; D may be TRBD2 (5 bases). The germline gives CDR1 MNHEY, CDR2 SVGAGI. The CDR3 consists of 15 residues. Between the trimmed V and J ends, which lost 2 bases and 4 bases, there was a span of 12 bases.

This clone was counted a single time. V usage is TRBV7-3 and J usage is TRBJ2-3; maybe TRBD2 (6 bases). Trimming removed 5 bases from V and 2 bases from J, with 14 bases in between. The germline CDR1 and CDR2 sequences are SGHTA and FQGTGA. This CDR3 is 15 amino acids long. The DNA for the CDR3 is TGTGCCAGCAGCCCGTGGGGGGACCCCACAGATACGCAGTATTTT. This sequence encodes CASSPWGDPTDTQYF.

The chain carries TRBV5-4 and TRBJ2-2; D may match TRBD1 or TRBD2 (5 bases each). CDR1 and CDR2 from the germline V gene are SGHNT and YYREEE (reference sequence). The CDR3 extends over 15 amino acids. Trimming shortened V by 2 bases and J by 5 bases, and 13 bases separated the two germline ends. The CDR3 spells CASSLGTWETGELFF. In DNA form, the CDR3 reads TGTGCCAGCAGCTTAGGGACGTGGGAAACCGGGGAGCTGTTTTTT.

J is TRBJ2-1 and V is TRBV6-5; D may be TRBD1 (6 bases). CDR1 MNHEY and CDR2 SVGAGI come from the germline V gene. Between the trimmed V and J ends, which lost 4 bases and 12 bases, there was a span of 13 bases. CDR3 size: 12 residues. The CDR3 spells CASSWDNRVQFF. In DNA, the CDR3 is TGTGCCAGCAGTTGGGACAACCGAGTGCAGTTCTTC.

The chain combines TRBV28 with TRBJ1-2, with D perhaps matching TRBD1 (6 bases). In germline, CDR1 is MDHEN, CDR2 SYDVKM. The length of the CDR3 is 14 residues. V lost 5 bases, J lost 8 bases, and 18 bases lay in between. DNA of the CDR3: TGTGCCAGCAGTCGCGGGGGGCCGGGAGAGGGCTACACCTTC. Translation: CASSRGGPGEGYTF.

The V and J genes are TRBV5-4 and TRBJ1-2, with TRBD1 matching 7 bases. CDR3 size: 12 residues. The V gene end was trimmed by 4 bases and the J gene end by 5 bases; junction bases not matched to a gene: 2. Germline V gene lookup returns CDR1 SGHNT and CDR2 YYREEE (reference sequence). The CDR3 DNA reads as TGTGCCAGCAGCGCGACAGGGTATGGCTACACCTTC. This gives the protein CASSATGYGYTF.